One and the same sample provided the 9 T cell receptor beta chains below, sequenced in a study of T cell responses to AZD1222 COVID-19 vaccine. The method was immunoSEQ multiplex PCR; TCRdb's version includes in-frame clones alone and lacks a portion of them. The profile covers some 150,000 clones, with nearly 95% appearing a single time and 5% to 6.5% taken by the ten largest. Sequenced material: peripheral blood, taken on day 0 of AZD1222 vaccination. The receptors were gathered from an adult in good health.

This chain joins TRBV11-3 and TRBJ2-2; D might be TRBD1 or TRBD2, each matching 6 bases. The germline CDR1 and CDR2 sequences are SGHNT and YENEEA. The CDR3 spans 17 residues. Trimming removed 5 bases from V and 6 bases from J, with 22 bases in between. This CDR3 reads CASSKGLGGSHPGELFF. The CDR3 nucleotides read TGTGCCAGCAGCAAAGGGCTAGGGGGGAGCCATCCCGGGGAGCTGTTTTTT.

The chain employs TRBV25-1 and TRBJ2-1; D ambiguous. The CDR3 is 14 amino acids. V lost 3 bases and J 7 bases, leaving 13 bases between the germline ends. Per the germline V gene, CDR1 is MGHDK and CDR2 is SYGVNS. CDR3: CASSESGRINEQFF. The CDR3 DNA follows: TGTGCCAGCAGTGAGTCTGGCAGGATAAATGAGCAGTTCTTC.

This clone was seen just once. V and J are TRBV28 and TRBJ2-2, with a tentative D call TRBD2 (5 bases). Trimming took 2 bases from V and 1 from J, leaving 8 bases between them. Germline CDR1 is MDHEN and CDR2 is SYDVKM. The CDR3 loop spans 15 amino acids. CDR3 sequence reads: CASSLAGENTGELFF. CDR3 nucleotide sequence: TGTGCCAGCAGTTTAGCGGGTGAGAACACCGGGGAGCTGTTTTTT.

This chain links TRBV3-1 (or the pseudogene TRBV3-2) with TRBJ2-3; 7 bases line up with TRBD2. Unmatched junction bases numbered 10, after V lost 6 bases and J lost 4 bases. Germline CDR1 reads LGHDT; CDR2 reads YNNKEL (reference sequence). The CDR3 extends over 15 amino acids. The CDR3 DNA sequence: TGTGCCAGCAGTGACCCGGGACTACACCCAGATACGCAGTATTTT. Translating it yields CASSDPGLHPDTQYF.

The genes are TRBV7-8 and TRBJ2-5; perhaps TRBD2 as D (6 bases). This CDR3 has 13 amino acids. The V end was cut by 1 base, the J end by 4 bases, with 7 bases between. Per the germline V gene, CDR1 is SGHVS and CDR2 is FQNEAQ. The CDR3 sequence: CASSLELAETQYF. CDR3 nucleotides: TGTGCCAGCAGCTTAGAACTAGCAGAGACCCAGTACTTC.

The chain has TRBV7-9 and TRBJ1-1, with D uncertain. CDR1 is SEHNR and CDR2 is FQNEAQ in the germline V gene (reference sequence). The germline V and J ends were trimmed by 5 bases and 6 bases, with 13 bases remaining between them. This CDR3 is 13 amino acids long. As DNA, the CDR3 is TGTGCCAGCAGCCTCGAGTCGGACTCTGAAGCTTTCTTT. Its translation is CASSLESDSEAFF.

The chain carries TRBV18 and TRBJ1-5; D gene ambiguous. CDR1 is KGHSH and CDR2 is LQKENI in the germline V gene. Trimming left V 5 bases short and J 0 bases short, with 11 bases between. This CDR3 is built from 15 residues. The CDR3 here is CASSAVGFSNQPQHF. The CDR3 coding sequence is TGTGCCAGCTCAGCCGTTGGATTTAGCAATCAGCCCCAGCATTTT.

This clone was seen just once. The chain has TRBV7-9 and TRBJ2-6; D is uncertain. Trimming took 1 base from V and 2 from J, leaving 15 bases between them. The germline CDR1 and CDR2 sequences are SEHNR and FQNEAQ (reference sequence). CDR3 length: 18 amino acids. The CDR3 nucleotides are TGTGCCAGCAGCTTAGTCCTCCCAAATTGGGCTGGGGCCAACGTCCTGACTTTC. It is translated as CASSLVLPNWAGANVLTF.

The chain employs TRBV7-8 and TRBJ2-1, with 11 bases fitting TRBD1. The CDR3 loop spans 14 amino acids. Trimming cost V 8 bases and J 6 bases; bases outside gene matches: 6. Germline-derived CDR1 and CDR2 are SGHVS and FQNEAQ. The CDR3 here is CASSGTGGLNEQFF. For the CDR3, the DNA is TGTGCCAGCTCCGGGACAGGGGGGCTCAATGAGCAGTTCTTC.